Described below is a single TCR beta chain sequence and its context. The sample holds other DNA sequences that translate to the same CDR3. This sample was taken from a study of blood T cell repertoires in COVID-19. Overall study: From the United States, Italy and Spain came samples of acute and convalescent COVID-19. Sources were T cells, B-cell-depleted T cells, or PBMCs; the material itself was cDNA or gDNA.

Germline V gene sequence: CDR1 LNHDA, CDR2 SQIVND (reference sequence). J was trimmed by 5 bases and V by 3 bases; bases with no gene match: 1. The CDR3 is 15 amino acids. The participants were between roughly 18 and 100 years old and came from some 25 US areas. Participant-reported clinical history was the basis for cohort assignment. Using immunoSEQ multiplex PCR, the repertoire was profiled, and TCRdb retains in-frame clones only, with some absent. Here the sample spans about 220,000 clones, about 90% being singletons. The rearrangement links TRBV19 to TRBJ2-1, with TRBD2 identical over 13 bases. The source material was PBMCs or T cells enriched from blood (not recorded which). This TCR was sampled from a woman aged 50 to 65 with acute COVID-19. CDR3 residues: CASSMGLAGNNEQFF. The CDR3 region has the DNA TGTGCCAGTAGTATGGGACTAGCGGGAAACAATGAGCAGTTCTTC.